These 24 T cell receptor beta chains originate from one sample sequenced in a study of shared clonotypes between healthy human individuals (TCRdb year 2020). CD8 naive samples were obtained by positive selection for CCR7 among CD45RO-negative cells, yielding a CD45RA+CCR7+ population from which TemRA cells were excluded. Libraries were constructed by the immunoSEQ multiplex PCR assay. TCRdb stores this immuneACCESS table with in-frame sequences only. Part of the clones is absent; in the studies checked, under half of the shortfall reflects unresolved V genes, and no reason is known for the rest. In all, the sample holds about 2.1 million clones, and 93% of those were seen once. Around 1.7% of the sample lies in the top ten. The sequenced sample consisted of naive CD8+ T cells from PBMCs. The cell subset or site label, read with the paper, signifies: CD45RA+CCR7+. The receptors derive from a man between 18 and 35 years old in good health. Some clones in this sample may be carry-over from other donors' samples.

This sequence joins TRBV4-1 and TRBJ1-1; D uncertain. The CDR3 is 16 residues long. The germline CDR1 and CDR2 sequences are MGHRA and YSYEKL. Between the trimmed V and J ends, which lost 1 base and 2 bases, there was a span of 14 bases. This CDR3 reads CASSQVRWEGNTEAFF. The CDR3 bases are TGCGCCAGCAGCCAAGTAAGGTGGGAGGGCAACACTGAAGCTTTCTTT.

The chain joins TRBV7-2 to TRBJ1-3, with D unresolved. CDR1 is SGHTA, CDR2 FQGNSA, per germline. The CDR3 totals 14 residues. The V end lost 2 bases, the J end lost 4 bases, and 9 bases lay between the germline ends. The CDR3 DNA follows: TGTGCCAGCAGCTTAACGGGCCCCGGAAACACCATATATTTT. This translates into CASSLTGPGNTIYF.

The genes are TRBV12-5 and TRBJ2-3, with D possibly TRBD2 on 7 matching bases. Germline V gene lookup returns CDR1 LGHNT and CDR2 FRNRAP. The CDR3 is 12 residues long. The germline V and J ends were trimmed by 8 bases and 6 bases, with 12 bases remaining between them. The CDR3: CASSGGLDTQYF. In DNA form, the CDR3 reads TGTGCTAGTTCGGGGGGCCTCGATACGCAGTATTTT.

The V call is TRBV19, the J call TRBJ2-1; TRBD2 agrees at 8 bases. The CDR3 consists of 15 residues. Germline CDR1 LNHDA, CDR2 SQIVND (reference sequence). The V gene end was trimmed by 5 bases and the J gene end by 2 bases; junction bases not matched to a gene: 5. The CDR3 region has the DNA TGTGCCAGTAGTCCCAGCGGGAGTCCCTACAATGAGCAGTTCTTC. The encoded protein is CASSPSGSPYNEQFF.

This clone was seen only once. The chain employs TRBV28 and TRBJ2-7, with TRBD2 matching 15 bases. The junction had 9 bases not matched to a gene; V was cut back by 5 bases and J by 1 base. The CDR3 is 18 amino acids. Germline values: CDR1 MDHEN, CDR2 SYDVKM. CDR3 coding DNA: TGTGCCAGCAGTACCTCCGGGACTAGCGGGAGGCCTTCCTACGAGCAGTACTTC. This encodes CASSTSGTSGRPSYEQYF. The whole variable domain, filled in from reference TRBV28 and TRBJ2-7, reads DVKVTQSSRYLVKRTGEKVFLECVQDMDHENMFWYRQDPGLGLRLIYFSYDVKMKEKGDIPEGYSVSREKKERFSLILESASTNQTSMYLCASSTSGTSGRPSYEQYFGPGTRLTVT.

The rearrangement joins TRBV5-1 to TRBJ2-1; the match to TRBD1 covers 9 bases. This CDR3 comprises 19 residues. Per germline, CDR1 SGHRS and CDR2 YFSETQ. V trimming: 2 bases; J trimming: 7 bases; junction bases outside the gene matches: 19. CDR3 protein: CASSFTTEAVKDRGNEQFF. The DNA for the CDR3 is TGCGCCAGCAGCTTTACCACAGAAGCAGTAAAGGACAGGGGAAATGAGCAGTTCTTC.

The chain recombines TRBV19 with TRBJ1-5, with 7 bases identical to TRBD1. Trimming at V came to 0 bases and at J to 3 bases, leaving 5 bases not matched to a gene. This CDR3 contains 16 residues. Germline V gene sequence: CDR1 LNHDA, CDR2 SQIVND (reference sequence). The CDR3 loop reads CASSIDTTGINQPQHF. The CDR3 DNA reads TGTGCCAGTAGTATAGATACGACAGGGATCAATCAGCCCCAGCATTTT.

The V gene is TRBV5-4, the J gene TRBJ1-2; 7 bases map to TRBD1. CDR1 is SGHNT, CDR2 YYREEE, per germline (reference sequence). V shed 4 bases and J 4 bases; nucleotides not matched to a gene: 16. The CDR3 consists of 17 residues. The CDR3 DNA sequence: TGTGCCAGCAGCGGCTCTAATAGAGACAGGGATCCCTATGGCTACACCTTC. It codes for CASSGSNRDRDPYGYTF. The full variable domain, completed using reference TRBV5-4 and TRBJ1-2, is ETGVTQSPTHLIKTRGQQVTLRCSSQSGHNTVSWYQQALGQGPQFIFQYYREEENGRGNFPPRFSGLQFPNYSSELNVNALELDDSALYLCASSGSNRDRDPYGYTFGSGTRLTVV.

With respect to this clone: Other DNA sequences in the same sample also yield this CDR3. V and J are TRBV20-1 and TRBJ2-7; maybe TRBD2 (5 bases). The CDR3 covers 11 residues. Germline CDR1 reads DFQATT; CDR2 reads SNEGSKA (reference sequence). The V end was cut by 2 bases, the J end by 4 bases, with 6 bases between. The CDR3 here is CSARSGYEQYF. The CDR3 DNA reads as TGCAGTGCTAGATCGGGGTACGAGCAGTACTTC.

This clone was observed a few times. This chain connects TRBV2 to TRBJ1-1; a possible D gene is TRBD1 (6 bases). CDR3 size: 13 residues. With 4 bases removed from V and 6 bases from J, the gap between germline ends came to 12 bases. Germline values: CDR1 SNHLY, CDR2 FYNNEI. CDR3 residues: CASSGGLESEAFF. CDR3 sequence (DNA): TGTGCCAGCAGTGGGGGGCTCGAATCTGAAGCTTTCTTT.

The chain couples TRBV28 to TRBJ2-7; the D gene is possibly TRBD2 (5 bases). The V gene lost 5 bases and the J gene lost 0 bases, with 17 bases spanning the gap. Germline lookup yields CDR1 MDHEN and CDR2 SYDVKM. This CDR3 is built from 16 residues. The CDR3, as DNA: TGTGCCAGCAGTCCAAAGGAGGCCCTACCCTCCTACGAGCAGTACTTC. Translated, it gives CASSPKEALPSYEQYF.

The CDR3 nucleotides read TGCGCCAGCAGCCGAGGTGACCAGGGTGCAACTAATGAAAAACTGTTTTTT. It yields the protein CASSRGDQGATNEKLFF. The chain joins TRBV4-3 to TRBJ1-4; D is perhaps TRBD1 (5 bases). Germline CDR1 LGHNA, CDR2 YSLEER. The CDR3 loop spans 17 amino acids. V was trimmed by 4 bases and J by 0 bases, leaving 15 bases between them.

On this clone: Other DNA sequences from this sample encode an identical CDR3 as well. The chain joins TRBV28 to TRBJ2-7; D is unclear. Trimming left V 3 bases short and J 2 bases short, with 11 bases between. The V gene's germline CDR1 is MDHEN and CDR2 SYDVKM. CDR3 length equals 14 residues. CDR3 sequence reads: CASSFPGSTYEQYF. CDR3 DNA sequence: TGTGCCAGCAGTTTCCCGGGCAGCACCTACGAGCAGTACTTC.

V gene TRBV5-1 combines with J gene TRBJ2-7, with 8 nucleotides matching TRBD1. Germline trimming cut 1 base from V and 2 bases from J; bases unmatched to any gene: 8. Per the germline V gene, CDR1 is SGHRS and CDR2 is YFSETQ. The CDR3 is 16 residues long. The chain's CDR3 is CASSLKATGAPYEQYF. The CDR3, as DNA: TGCGCCAGCAGCTTGAAAGCGACAGGGGCACCCTACGAGCAGTACTTC.

The chain employs TRBV10-3 and TRBJ1-2, with D possibly matching TRBD1 (5 bases). This CDR3 region has 14 residues. CDR1 is ENHRY and CDR2 is SYGVKD in the germline V gene. With 3 bases removed from V and 4 bases from J, the gap between germline ends came to 12 bases. The CDR3 bases are TGTGCCATCAGTGAAGGGGTTACTGGCTATGGCTACACCTTC. Its translation: CAISEGVTGYGYTF.

The V and J genes are TRBV4-2 and TRBJ2-1; no clear D. The CDR3 runs to 15 residues. The germline V and J ends were trimmed by 0 bases and 4 bases, with 10 bases remaining between them. Germline assignment: CDR1 LGHNA and CDR2 YNFKEQ. The CDR3 sequence: CASSQDSTPYNEQFF. The CDR3 nucleotides are TGTGCCAGCAGCCAAGATAGTACTCCATACAATGAGCAGTTCTTC.

V gene TRBV13 combines with J gene TRBJ1-1; D is unclear. Germline V gene sequence: CDR1 PRHDT, CDR2 FYEKMQ (reference sequence). Trimming took 10 bases from V and 1 from J, leaving 16 bases between them. This CDR3 is built from 14 residues. The CDR3 sequence: CATIERYSNTEAFF. The CDR3 DNA reads TGTGCCACGATAGAGCGATATTCGAACACTGAAGCTTTCTTT. Based on the CDR3 plus reference TRBV13 and TRBJ1-1, the full variable domain is AAGVIQSPRHLIKEKRETATLKCYPIPRHDTVYWYQQGPGQDPQFLISFYEKMQSDKGSIPDRFSAQQFSDYHSELNMSSLELGDSALYFCATIERYSNTEAFFGQGTRLTVV.

V gene TRBV27 combines with J gene TRBJ2-1; tentatively, D is TRBD2 (6 bases). The length of the CDR3 is 15 residues. Trimming removed 5 bases from V and 5 bases from J, with 16 bases in between. CDR1 is MNHEY and CDR2 is SMNVEV in the germline V gene (reference sequence). The chain's CDR3 is CASSGGRAGHNEQFF. CDR3 nucleotide sequence: TGTGCCAGCAGTGGCGGTAGGGCGGGACACAATGAGCAGTTCTTC.

J is TRBJ1-5 and V is TRBV11-3; 9 nucleotides match TRBD1. Germline V gene data show CDR1 as SGHNT and CDR2 as YENEEA. V shed 5 bases, J shed 5 bases, and the junction held 10 bases outside the gene matches. The CDR3 spans 16 residues. The CDR3 DNA reads TGTGCCAGCAGCGGCCGGGACAGGGAACCGCATCAGCCCCAGCATTTT. It codes for CASSGRDREPHQPQHF.

J is TRBJ2-7 and V is TRBV9; tentative D call: TRBD2 (7 bases). Trimming left V 3 bases short and J 2 bases short, with 18 bases between. This CDR3 has 16 residues. The germline V gene has CDR1 SGDLS and CDR2 YYNGEE. CDR3 amino acids: CASSDPSRGAPYEQYF. The DNA for the CDR3 is TGTGCCAGCAGCGATCCCAGCCGGGGGGCCCCCTACGAGCAGTACTTC.

The chain couples TRBV7-6 to TRBJ2-1; 9 bases agree with TRBD2. With V trimmed by 6 bases and J by 4 bases, 4 bases remained unmatched. CDR1 and CDR2 from the germline V gene are SGHVS and FNYEAQ. The CDR3 runs to 14 residues. The CDR3 region is CASSSGSNYNEQFF. Here the CDR3 DNA reads TGTGCCAGCAGTAGCGGGAGTAATTACAATGAGCAGTTCTTC.

About this clone: Different DNA sequences within this sample yield the same CDR3. The chain joins TRBV12-5 to TRBJ2-7, with TRBD1 identical over 9 bases. The CDR3 runs to 14 residues. Trimming took 1 base from V and 2 from J; bases not matched to a gene: 0. Germline CDR1 and CDR2: LGHNT and FRNRAP. The CDR3 nucleotides are TGTGCTAGTGGTTTGGACAGGGGGCCCTACGAGCAGTACTTC. Translated: CASGLDRGPYEQYF.

The V call is TRBV28, the J call TRBJ2-1; TRBD2 agrees at 7 bases. Trimming cost V 3 bases and J 8 bases; bases outside gene matches: 7. The CDR3 length is 14 residues. The germline V gene has CDR1 MDHEN and CDR2 SYDVKM. Here the CDR3 reads CASSLRGSTYEQFF. In DNA, the CDR3 is TGTGCCAGCAGTTTGCGCGGGAGTACTTATGAGCAGTTCTTC.

This clone occurred once. The chain combines TRBV7-8 with TRBJ2-6; D remains ambiguous. Germline values: CDR1 SGHVS, CDR2 FQNEAQ. This CDR3 is 16 amino acids long. V lost 1 base to trimming and J lost 3 bases, with 10 bases between them. The CDR3 sequence is CASSLVRVRGANVLTF. CDR3 sequence (DNA): TGTGCCAGCAGCTTAGTACGAGTACGTGGGGCCAACGTCCTGACTTTC.